One and the same sample provided the 16 T cell receptor beta chains below, sequenced in a study of cytotoxic CD8 clonotypes in ibrutinib-treated CLL. Clones were read by immunoSEQ multiplex PCR, and TCRdb kept only the in-frame ones, dropping some. This sample has about 120,000 clones, with over 75% found just once. Sequences were derived from PBMCs, sampled after 24 months of ibrutinib treatment. These receptor sequences come from a human donor with chronic lymphocytic leukemia.

The chain combines TRBV4-2 with TRBJ2-3; D is unclear. Trimming shortened V by 1 base and J by 6 bases, and 14 bases separated the two germline ends. Germline CDR1 and CDR2: LGHNA and YNFKEQ. This CDR3 is 15 amino acids long. CDR3 nucleotides: TGTGCCAGCAGCCAAGCTGGGTGGGTTGCCGATACGCAGTATTTT. Translated: CASSQAGWVADTQYF.

This chain uses TRBV4-3 with TRBJ1-1; D remains ambiguous. The germline gives CDR1 LGHNA, CDR2 YSLEER. The V end was cut by 1 base, the J end by 2 bases, with 11 bases between. There are 15 residues in the CDR3. The CDR3 protein is CASSQGVRYNTEAFF. DNA of the CDR3: TGCGCCAGCAGCCAAGGGGTCCGGTACAACACTGAAGCTTTCTTT.

This chain links TRBV6-6 with TRBJ1-5; D might be TRBD1 (6 bases). Trimming cost V 5 bases and J 5 bases, with 13 bases left between them. The V gene's germline CDR1 is MNHNY and CDR2 SVGAGI (reference sequence). The CDR3 sequence is 14 residues long. The CDR3 DNA follows: TGTGCCAGCAGTCCCAGGGGTACCGATCAGCCCCAGCATTTT. It yields the protein CASSPRGTDQPQHF.

This clone was counted only a few times. V gene TRBV6-6 combines with J gene TRBJ1-5; D gene uncertain. Germline-derived CDR1 and CDR2 are MNHNY and SVGAGI (reference sequence). The CDR3 contains 15 residues. Trimming left V 7 bases short and J 3 bases short, with 16 bases between. The CDR3 reads CASTEGTAFNQPQHF. CDR3 DNA sequence: TGTGCCAGCACCGAAGGTACAGCCTTCAATCAGCCCCAGCATTTT.

The chain joins TRBV4-1 to TRBJ2-1; 7 bases align to TRBD2. CDR1 and CDR2 from the germline V gene are MGHRA and YSYEKL. With 4 bases clipped from V and 4 bases from J, the junction kept 13 bases outside the gene matches. The CDR3 totals 17 residues. The CDR3 spells CASSPLGRSGDYNEQFF. The CDR3 nucleotides are TGCGCCAGCAGCCCCCTAGGCCGCAGCGGGGATTACAATGAGCAGTTCTTC.

In nucleotides, the CDR3 is TGTGCCAGCAGCTTAAGCATAGGGGGTGCAGATACGCAGTATTTT. Residues: CASSLSIGGADTQYF. The chain combines TRBV7-9 with TRBJ2-3; D is perhaps TRBD1 (6 bases). Trimming left V 2 bases short and J 4 bases short, with 13 bases between. The CDR3 consists of 15 residues. Per the germline V gene, CDR1 is SEHNR and CDR2 is FQNEAQ (reference sequence).

This sequence joins TRBV28 and TRBJ2-3; tentatively, D is TRBD2 (7 bases). The CDR3 extends over 13 amino acids. Germline V lookup: CDR1 MDHEN, CDR2 SYDVKM. In nucleotides, the CDR3 is TGTGCTTCCCGGGGGGCTAGCACAGATACGCAGTATTTT. As protein: CASRGASTDTQYF.

This clone came up a few times. The genes are TRBV19 and TRBJ1-6, with 7 bases matching TRBD1. The length of the CDR3 is 12 residues. Germline values: CDR1 LNHDA, CDR2 SQIVND (reference sequence). Germline trimming cut 10 bases from V and 10 bases from J; bases unmatched to any gene: 7. CDR3 bases: TGTGCCACTACAGGGGAGGGATCACCCCTCCACTTT. Translation gives CATTGEGSPLHF.

The rearrangement uses TRBV9 and TRBJ2-2; D is possibly TRBD1 (6 bases). The CDR3 sequence is 16 residues long. Germline assignment: CDR1 SGDLS and CDR2 YYNGEE. Deletions cut 0 bases from V and 6 bases from J, with 15 bases between. The CDR3 region is CASSVGPAGVAGELFF. The CDR3 DNA reads as TGTGCCAGCAGCGTAGGACCGGCAGGGGTTGCCGGGGAGCTGTTTTTT. Supplemented by reference TRBV9 and TRBJ2-2, the full variable domain reads DSGVTQTPKHLITATGQRVTLRCSPRSGDLSVYWYQQSLDQGLQFLIQYYNGEERAKGNILERFSAQQFPDLHSELNLSSLELGDSALYFCASSVGPAGVAGELFFGEGSRLTVL.

The CDR3 region has the DNA TGTGCCAGCAGACCGGGACAGGGGGAAGAGTGGTACTACGAGCAGTACTTC. Protein sequence: CASRPGQGEEWYYEQYF. The chain employs TRBV28 and TRBJ2-7; TRBD1 matches 11 bases. This CDR3 is 17 amino acids long. V lost 6 bases, J lost 3 bases, and 13 bases stayed unmatched. Germline V gene data show CDR1 as MDHEN and CDR2 as SYDVKM.

In DNA, the CDR3 is TGCAGCGTTGGTACGGGTTCAGGAAACACCATATATTTT. Its protein is CSVGTGSGNTIYF. The chain joins TRBV29-1 to TRBJ1-3; no firm D call. The V gene lost 4 bases and the J gene lost 4 bases, with 11 bases spanning the gap. The CDR3 is 13 residues long. Germline V CDR1 and CDR2: SQVTM, ANQGSEA.

This clone was seen just once. V is TRBV7-2 and J is TRBJ2-1, with D perhaps TRBD1 or TRBD2 (6 bases each). The germline V gene encodes CDR1 SGHTA and CDR2 FQGNSA. The V end was cut by 2 bases, the J end by 6 bases, with 17 bases between. The CDR3 extends over 16 amino acids. CDR3 amino acids: CASSLLSAGEANEQFF. Written as DNA, the CDR3 is TGTGCCAGCAGCTTACTGTCGGCAGGGGAGGCCAATGAGCAGTTCTTC.

V is TRBV30 and J is TRBJ1-4; D might be TRBD1 (5 bases). This CDR3 contains 14 residues. V was trimmed by 3 bases and J by 3 bases, leaving 11 bases between them. Per the germline V gene, CDR1 is GTSNPN and CDR2 is SVGIG (reference sequence). CDR3 nucleotides: TGTGCCTGGAGCCAGACAGCCTCTAATGAAAAACTGTTTTTT. As protein: CAWSQTASNEKLFF. The whole variable domain, filled in from reference TRBV30 and TRBJ1-4, reads SQTIHQWPATLVQPVGSPLSLECTVEGTSNPNLYWYRQAAGRGLQLLFYSVGIGQISSEVPQNLSASRPQDRQFILSSKKLLLSDSGFYLCAWSQTASNEKLFFGSGTQLSVL.

This chain connects TRBV6-5 to TRBJ1-4; TRBD1 matches at 7 bases. The germline V gene has CDR1 MNHEY and CDR2 SVGAGI. The CDR3 totals 15 residues. With V trimmed by 8 bases and J by 5 bases, 11 bases remained unmatched. For the CDR3, the DNA is TGTGCCAGCCGCCTTGAAGGGGGCAAGAATGAAAAACTGTTTTTT. This codes for CASRLEGGKNEKLFF.

J is TRBJ2-3 and V is TRBV4-2; D is perhaps TRBD2 (5 bases). Germline loops: CDR1 LGHNA, CDR2 YNFKEQ. The CDR3 is 16 residues long. Deletions cut 0 bases from V and 2 bases from J, with 12 bases between. CDR3 sequence: CASSQDRTGFTDTQYF. In DNA form, the CDR3 reads TGTGCCAGCAGCCAAGATAGGACTGGATTCACAGATACGCAGTATTTT.

About this clone: This specimen includes other DNA sequences encoding the same CDR3. The chain uses TRBV18 and TRBJ1-1; D is ambiguous. Germline CDR1 and CDR2: KGHSH and LQKENI. This CDR3 spans 13 amino acids. V lost 2 bases, J lost 5 bases, and 9 bases lay in between. The CDR3 sequence is CASSPGVGTEAFF. The CDR3 DNA reads as TGTGCCAGCTCACCAGGGGTAGGGACTGAAGCTTTCTTT.